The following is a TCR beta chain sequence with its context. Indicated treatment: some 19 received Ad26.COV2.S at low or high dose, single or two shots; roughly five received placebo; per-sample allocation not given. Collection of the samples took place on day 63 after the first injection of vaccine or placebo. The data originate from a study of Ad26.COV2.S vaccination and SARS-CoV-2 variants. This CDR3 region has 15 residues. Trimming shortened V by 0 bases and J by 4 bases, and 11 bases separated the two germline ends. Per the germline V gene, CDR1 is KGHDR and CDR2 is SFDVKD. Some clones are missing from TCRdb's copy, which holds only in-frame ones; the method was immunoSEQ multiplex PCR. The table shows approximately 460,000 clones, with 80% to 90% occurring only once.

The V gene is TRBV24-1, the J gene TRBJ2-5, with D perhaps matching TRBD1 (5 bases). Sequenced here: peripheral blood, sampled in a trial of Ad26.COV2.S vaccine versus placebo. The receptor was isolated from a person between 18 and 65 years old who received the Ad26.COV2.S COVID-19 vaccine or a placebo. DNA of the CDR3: TGTGCCACCAGTGATTTGCAAATAGGGGTAGAGACCCAGTACTTC. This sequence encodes CATSDLQIGVETQYF.